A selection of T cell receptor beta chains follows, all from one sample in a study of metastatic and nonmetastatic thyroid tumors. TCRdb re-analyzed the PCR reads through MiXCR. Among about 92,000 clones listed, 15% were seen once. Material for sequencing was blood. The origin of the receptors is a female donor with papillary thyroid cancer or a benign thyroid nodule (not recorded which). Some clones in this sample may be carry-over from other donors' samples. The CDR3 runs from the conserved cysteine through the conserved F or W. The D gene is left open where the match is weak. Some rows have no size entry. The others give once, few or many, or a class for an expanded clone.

CDR3 protein: CASSPGLVGSYEQYF; CDR3 DNA: TGCGCCAGCAGCCCGGGCCTGGTGGGCTCCTACGAGCAGTACTTC; CDR3 length: 15; clone size: many; D gene: NA; J gene: TRBJ2-7; V gene: TRBV5-1
CDR3 protein: CASRKDRDQETQYF; CDR3 DNA: TGTGCCAGCAGGAAGGACAGGGACCAAGAGACCCAGTACTTC; CDR3 length: 14; clone size: many; D gene: TRBD1; J gene: TRBJ2-5; V gene: TRBV7-2
CDR3 protein: CASSLRGATDTQYF; CDR3 DNA: TGTGCCAGCAGCCTCAGGGGCGCCACAGATACGCAGTATTTT; CDR3 length: 14; clone size: many; D gene: NA; J gene: TRBJ2-3; V gene: TRBV3-1
CDR3 protein: CASSYSGTGAHTDTQYF; CDR3 DNA: TGTGCCAGCAGTTACTCGGGGACAGGGGCGCACACAGATACGCAGTATTTT; CDR3 length: 17; clone size: many; D gene: TRBD1; J gene: TRBJ2-3; V gene: TRBV6-6
CDR3 protein: CASSLALTGQVTGELFF; CDR3 DNA: TGTGCCAGCAGCTTGGCCCTAACGGGACAGGTCACCGGGGAGCTGTTTTTT; CDR3 length: 17; clone size: many; D gene: TRBD1; J gene: TRBJ2-2; V gene: TRBV5-6
CDR3 protein: CASRHAETGELFF; CDR3 DNA: TGTGCCAGCAGACACGCCGAGACCGGGGAGCTGTTTTTT; CDR3 length: 13; clone size: NA; D gene: NA; J gene: TRBJ2-2; V gene: TRBV12-3/TRBV12-4
CDR3 protein: CASSLYQGRPVGELFF; CDR3 DNA: TGCGCCAGCAGCTTGTACCAGGGCCGGCCGGTCGGGGAGCTGTTTTTT; CDR3 length: 16; clone size: many; D gene: NA; J gene: TRBJ2-2; V gene: TRBV5-1
CDR3 protein: CASSSFIGVSGANVLTF; CDR3 DNA: TGTGCCAGCAGTTCCTTTATCGGGGTCTCTGGGGCCAACGTCCTGACTTTC; CDR3 length: 17; clone size: many; D gene: NA; J gene: TRBJ2-6; V gene: TRBV12-3/TRBV12-4
CDR3 protein: CSARVPGTGGGEQYF; CDR3 DNA: TGCAGTGCTAGAGTCCCCGGGACAGGGGGGGGCGAGCAGTACTTC; CDR3 length: 15; clone size: many; D gene: TRBD1; J gene: TRBJ2-7; V gene: TRBV20-1
CDR3 protein: CSARAPMGYEQYF; CDR3 DNA: TGCAGTGCTAGAGCACCCATGGGCTACGAGCAGTACTTC; CDR3 length: 13; clone size: many; D gene: NA; J gene: TRBJ2-7; V gene: TRBV20-1
CDR3 protein: CASNTLAGGPIDEDTQYF; CDR3 DNA: TGTGCCAGCAACACACTAGCGGGGGGGCCAATCGACGAAGATACGCAGTATTTT; CDR3 length: 18; clone size: once; D gene: TRBD2; J gene: TRBJ2-3; V gene: TRBV11-1
CDR3 protein: CSARDPNGYEQYF; CDR3 DNA: TGCAGTGCTAGAGACCCAAATGGCTACGAGCAGTACTTC; CDR3 length: 13; clone size: many; D gene: NA; J gene: TRBJ2-7; V gene: TRBV20-1
CDR3 protein: CASSADSYSYDQCF; CDR3 DNA: TGTGCCAGCAGCGCGGACAGCTACTCCTACGATCAGTGCTTC; CDR3 length: 14; clone size: NA; D gene: NA; J gene: TRBJ2-7; V gene: TRBV7-8
CDR3 protein: CASTFTPDVAMNSPLHF; CDR3 DNA: TGTGCCAGCACCTTTACCCCCGACGTGGCGATGAATTCACCCCTCCACTTT; CDR3 length: 17; clone size: few; D gene: NA; J gene: TRBJ1-6; V gene: TRBV6-1
CDR3 protein: CASSQEASNQPQHF; CDR3 DNA: TGTGCCAGCAGCCAAGAGGCGAGCAATCAGCCCCAGCATTTT; CDR3 length: 14; clone size: many; D gene: NA; J gene: TRBJ1-5; V gene: TRBV3-1
CDR3 protein: CATRERGGGNQPQHF; CDR3 DNA: TGCGCCACCAGAGAGAGGGGAGGGGGCAATCAGCCCCAGCATTTT; CDR3 length: 15; clone size: many; D gene: NA; J gene: TRBJ1-5; V gene: TRBV10-2
CDR3 protein: CASSDSTVSEAFF; CDR3 DNA: TGTGCCAGCAGTGACTCGACCGTTAGTGAAGCTTTCTTT; CDR3 length: 13; clone size: many; D gene: NA; J gene: TRBJ1-1; V gene: TRBV6-4
CDR3 protein: CASSPRVLDEQFF; CDR3 DNA: TGCGCCAGCAGTCCAAGGGTTTTGGATGAGCAGTTCTTC; CDR3 length: 13; clone size: many; D gene: NA; J gene: TRBJ2-1; V gene: TRBV5-1
CDR3 protein: CASSSKSGTGYEQYF; CDR3 DNA: TGTGCCAGTAGTAGCAAATCCGGGACAGGCTACGAGCAGTACTTC; CDR3 length: 15; clone size: many; D gene: TRBD1; J gene: TRBJ2-7; V gene: TRBV19
CDR3 protein: CASSLAAPYNEQFF; CDR3 DNA: TGTGCCAGCAGCTTAGCGGCCCCTTACAATGAGCAGTTCTTC; CDR3 length: 14; clone size: many; D gene: NA; J gene: TRBJ2-1; V gene: TRBV7-2